Sequencing of this T cell receptor beta chain was carried out in a study of cytomegalovirus exposure and HLA in healthy donors. The CDR3 extends over 14 amino acids. With 2 bases clipped from V and 2 bases from J, the junction kept 3 bases outside the gene matches. Germline CDR1 reads GTSNPN; CDR2 reads SVGIG (reference sequence). This clone was counted only a few times. The target antigen is unknown. Data came from immunoSEQ multiplex PCR; TCRdb stores just in-frame clones and leaves some out. Found here are more than 250,000 clones, roughly 90% of them singletons; the top ten hold more than 0.8%. Study-level points and caveats: The study listed under 200 cytomegalovirus-associated TCR beta chains.

Input material: PBMCs. The source of this sequence is a woman under 30 in good health and CMV-seronegative. The chain has TRBV30 and TRBJ1-3; 7 nucleotides match TRBD1. The CDR3 spells CAWSLGGTGNTIYF. Written as DNA, the CDR3 is TGTGCCTGGAGTTTAGGGGGCACTGGAAACACCATATATTTT.